A single sample is the source of the 30 T cell receptor beta chains below, sequenced in a study of T cells in Graves' hyperthyroidism and ophthalmopathy. TCR beta CDR3 regions were amplified from RNA transcripts. First-round RT-PCR targeting the TCR CDR3 was performed with the HTBI primer set. TCRdb re-called the multiplex PCR reads through MiXCR, storing one row per CDR3 protein. In the table there are about 250,000 distinct CDR3 sequences, roughly 22% of which are singletons. Sequencing input: blood. The source is a woman aged 40 to 50 with Graves' ophthalmopathy.

This clonotype was observed at least ten times. One junction end does not reproduce the germline sequence, and a read error may be involved. The genes are TRBV20-1 and TRBJ1-1; 8 nucleotides line up with TRBD1. CDR1 is DFQATT and CDR2 is SNEGSKA in the germline V gene (reference sequence). The CDR3 is 13 amino acids. CDR3 DNA sequence: TGCAGTGCGTCGGACAGGGTGAAAACTGAAGCTTTCTTT. Protein product: CSASDRVKTEAFF.

This clonotype was detected ten times or more. The chain is built from TRBV25-1 and TRBJ1-6; D unclear. Germline lookup yields CDR1 MGHDK and CDR2 SYGVNS. The CDR3 is made up of 15 amino acids. Trimming cost V 2 bases and J 0 bases, with 5 bases left between them. For the CDR3, the DNA is TGTGCCAGCAGTGAAACCGGCTCCTATAATTCACCCCTCCACTTT. Amino acid sequence: CASSETGSYNSPLHF. Using reference TRBV25-1 and TRBJ1-6 for the parts outside the CDR3, the full variable domain is EADIYQTPRYLVIGTGKKITLECSQTMGHDKMYWYQQDPGMELHLIHYSYGVNSTEKGDLSSESTVSRIRTEHFPLTLESARPSHTSQYLCASSETGSYNSPLHFGNGTRLTVT.

This clonotype was detected ten times or more. This rearrangement joins TRBV19 to TRBJ2-5; D remains ambiguous. Germline CDR1 LNHDA, CDR2 SQIVND (reference sequence). The V gene lost 7 bases and the J gene lost 7 bases, with 16 bases spanning the gap. This CDR3 contains 13 residues. The CDR3 region has the DNA TGTGCCAGTATAAAGGCGGCTACGGGGACCCAGTACTTC. Its translation: CASIKAATGTQYF.

V usage is TRBV19 and J usage is TRBJ1-5; D not resolved. Germline assignment: CDR1 LNHDA and CDR2 SQIVND (reference sequence). The V and J ends lost 7 bases and 1 base respectively, with 17 bases between them. This CDR3 is 16 amino acids long. The CDR3 region has the DNA TGTGCCAGTATTGACGGACCCTCGGGGAGCAATCAGCCCCAGCATTTT. Protein product: CASIDGPSGSNQPQHF.

At least ten counts were recorded for this clonotype. The chain's CDR3 is CASSEGRHSNQPQHF. As DNA, the CDR3 is TGTGCCAGCAGTGAGGGGAGACATAGCAATCAGCCCCAGCATTTT. This chain uses TRBV2 with TRBJ1-5; D unclear. Trimming cost V 3 bases and J 0 bases, with 9 bases left between them. CDR3 size: 15 residues. Germline V gene data show CDR1 as SNHLY and CDR2 as FYNNEI.

Many counts were recorded for this clonotype. CDR3 DNA sequence: TGTGCCAGCAGCTTAGCGGAGCGGCCTAGGAAGTACTTC. Amino acid sequence: CASSLAERPRKYF. The chain is built from TRBV11-2 and TRBJ2-7; perhaps TRBD2 as D (5 bases). CDR1 and CDR2 from the germline V gene are SGHAT and FQNNGV. This CDR3 is 13 amino acids long. Trimming cost V 1 base and J 11 bases, with 15 bases left between them.

V gene TRBV11-2 combines with J gene TRBJ2-5; D may be TRBD2 (5 bases). Germline V gene data show CDR1 as SGHAT and CDR2 as FQNNGV. The CDR3 has 15 residues. Between the trimmed V and J ends, which lost 6 bases and 1 base, there was a span of 15 bases. Here the CDR3 DNA reads TGTGCCAGCAGGGTACGTGGACTGCCCCAAGAGACCCAGTACTTC. Translated, it gives CASRVRGLPQETQYF.

This clonotype was seen at least ten times. The chain combines TRBV28 with TRBJ1-1; 11 bases fit TRBD1. Trimming cost V 7 bases and J 6 bases; bases outside gene matches: 13. The CDR3 covers 16 residues. CDR1 MDHEN and CDR2 SYDVKM come from the germline V gene. The CDR3 DNA follows: TGTGCCAGCACCCCGGACAGGGGGCGAGGAAGGGCTGAAGCTTTCTTT. Protein product: CASTPDRGRGRAEAFF.

This clonotype appeared many times. The chain is built from TRBV20-1 and TRBJ2-7; D is possibly TRBD2 (5 bases). CDR1 DFQATT and CDR2 SNEGSKA come from the germline V gene (reference sequence). The CDR3 has 13 residues. Trimming removed 6 bases at V and 3 bases at J, with 15 bases between. Here the CDR3 DNA reads TGCAGTGCCCGAAGCCCGGGGTTCTACGAGCAGTACTTC. Its protein product is CSARSPGFYEQYF.

The J gene is TRBJ2-7, the V gene TRBV27; 9 bases are a match to TRBD2. V trimming: 6 bases; J trimming: 0 bases; junction bases outside the gene matches: 15. CDR1 is MNHEY, CDR2 SMNVEV, per germline (reference sequence). The CDR3 consists of 18 residues. The CDR3 loop is CASRGVSETSGFSYEQYF. CDR3 DNA: TGTGCCAGCAGAGGGGTGTCGGAGACTAGCGGTTTCTCCTACGAGCAGTACTTC.

This clonotype was recorded at least ten times. The genes are TRBV7-2 and TRBJ1-1; D is possibly TRBD1 (5 bases). Trimming left V 2 bases short and J 4 bases short, with 8 bases between. The CDR3 is 13 residues long. Germline-derived CDR1 and CDR2 are SGHTA and FQGNSA. CDR3 sequence (DNA): TGTGCCAGCAGCTTACGAGGGGCCACTGAAGCTTTCTTT. This codes for CASSLRGATEAFF.

In its sample, this clonotype was seen many times. The gene calls are TRBV3-1 and TRBJ2-7; TRBD2 agrees at 7 bases. Germline V gives CDR1 LGHDT, CDR2 YNNKEL (reference sequence). This CDR3 is 15 amino acids long. V lost 6 bases, J lost 3 bases, and 11 bases stayed unmatched. The chain's CDR3 is CASRQTGTTVYEQYF. The DNA of the CDR3 is TGTGCCAGCAGACAAACCGGGACTACAGTCTACGAGCAGTACTTC.

This clonotype has ten or more counts. This rearrangement joins TRBV20-1 to TRBJ2-7; perhaps TRBD2 as D (6 bases). This CDR3 spans 12 amino acids. The V gene lost 5 bases and the J gene lost 7 bases, with 15 bases spanning the gap. Germline V gene lookup returns CDR1 DFQATT and CDR2 SNEGSKA (reference sequence). CDR3: CSADPSGVEQYF. For the CDR3, the DNA is TGCAGTGCTGACCCCTCGGGGGTTGAGCAGTACTTC.

The chain has TRBV11-2 and TRBJ2-7; D is ambiguous. With 1 base removed from V and 3 bases from J, the gap between germline ends came to 10 bases. The CDR3 runs to 14 residues. Germline lookup yields CDR1 SGHAT and CDR2 FQNNGV. CDR3 DNA sequence: TGTGCCAGCAGCTTAGGTTCTTACGACTACGAGCAGTACTTC. This gives the protein CASSLGSYDYEQYF. Based on the CDR3 plus reference TRBV11-2 and TRBJ2-7, the full variable domain is EAGVAQSPRYKIIEKRQSVAFWCNPISGHATLYWYQQILGQGPKLLIQFQNNGVVDDSQLPKDRFSAERLKGVDSTLKIQPAKLEDSAVYLCASSLGSYDYEQYFGPGTRLTVT.

This chain uses TRBV6-1 with TRBJ2-2; 10 bases agree with TRBD1. After removal of 8 bases from V and 3 bases from J, the junction contained 6 bases not matched to a gene. The CDR3 has 15 residues. CDR1 and CDR2 from the germline V gene are MNHNS and SASEGT. CDR3 sequence (DNA): TGTGCCAGCCGAGCCGGGACAGGGGACACCGGGGAGCTGTTTTTT. It yields the protein CASRAGTGDTGELFF.

This clonotype was counted ten times or more. This sequence joins TRBV4-2 and TRBJ2-7, with D maybe TRBD1 (6 bases). Germline V CDR1 and CDR2: LGHNA, YNFKEQ. The CDR3 runs to 15 residues. V was pared by 4 bases and J by 0 bases, with 13 bases between. Written as DNA, the CDR3 is TGTGCCAGCAGCCCCTTAGGGACATCCTCCTACGAGCAGTACTTC. This translates into CASSPLGTSSYEQYF.

This clonotype was counted ten times or more. The chain carries TRBV28 and TRBJ2-7, with D possibly being TRBD1 (7 bases). The CDR3 contains 14 residues. V lost 8 bases, J lost 3 bases, and 17 bases lay in between. The germline gives CDR1 MDHEN, CDR2 SYDVKM. The CDR3 is CASGRGGGFYEQYF. In DNA form, the CDR3 reads TGTGCCAGCGGCCGCGGAGGGGGCTTCTACGAGCAGTACTTC.

This clonotype occurred many times. The chain recombines TRBV20-1 with TRBJ2-2; 13 bases line up with TRBD2. Germline lookup yields CDR1 DFQATT and CDR2 SNEGSKA (reference sequence). The CDR3 totals 16 residues. V was pared by 6 bases and J by 3 bases, with 7 bases of the junction left unmatched. CDR3 nucleotide sequence: TGCAGTGCCATACTAGCGGGAGGGCCGTACACCGGGGAGCTGTTTTTT. It encodes CSAILAGGPYTGELFF.

The sample holds many counts of this clonotype. The chain employs TRBV19 and TRBJ1-5; D is perhaps TRBD1 (6 bases). The CDR3 covers 18 residues. Germline lookup yields CDR1 LNHDA and CDR2 SQIVND (reference sequence). V lost 1 base and J lost 2, with 18 bases in between. The CDR3 bases are TGTGCCAGTAGTATAGTTACAGGGTCTTGGTCGCGCAATCAGCCCCAGCATTTT. This codes for CASSIVTGSWSRNQPQHF.

This clonotype was found many times. The CDR3 loop is CSAREDRDYGYTF. For the CDR3, the DNA is TGCAGTGCTAGAGAGGACAGAGACTATGGCTACACCTTC. The genes are TRBV20-1 and TRBJ1-2, with a tentative D call TRBD1 (6 bases). Germline lookup yields CDR1 DFQATT and CDR2 SNEGSKA (reference sequence). V lost 0 bases and J lost 3, with 8 bases in between. The CDR3 has 13 residues.

This clonotype was detected many times. The rearrangement uses TRBV6-5 and TRBJ2-2, with D unresolved. V lost 8 bases and J 7 bases, leaving 11 bases between the germline ends. Germline V gene lookup returns CDR1 MNHEY and CDR2 SVGAGI. The CDR3 loop spans 12 amino acids. CDR3 protein: CASRESSGELFF. The CDR3 bases are TGTGCCAGCCGCGAGAGTAGCGGGGAGCTGTTTTTT.

This clonotype was counted at least ten times. V usage is TRBV4-1 and J usage is TRBJ2-5, with D maybe TRBD2 (5 bases). CDR1 is MGHRA, CDR2 YSYEKL, per germline. Trimming took off 1 base at V and 5 bases at J, with 14 bases between the two ends. CDR3 length equals 15 residues. This chain's CDR3 is CASSQGVGRMETQYF. The CDR3 DNA sequence: TGCGCCAGCAGCCAAGGGGTAGGGAGAATGGAGACCCAGTACTTC.

V and J are TRBV28 and TRBJ1-1, with D possibly TRBD1 on 5 matching bases. Germline CDR1 and CDR2: MDHEN and SYDVKM. The CDR3 has 15 residues. Trimming took off 6 bases at V and 1 base at J, with 15 bases between the two ends. CDR3 sequence reads: CASRSLGTANTEAFF. CDR3 nucleotide sequence: TGTGCCAGCAGGTCTCTTGGGACTGCGAACACTGAAGCTTTCTTT.

This clonotype has a count of ten or more. The chain carries TRBV3-1 and TRBJ2-5, with 15 nucleotides matching TRBD2. Trimming cost V 1 base and J 5 bases; bases outside gene matches: 5. Germline assignment: CDR1 LGHDT and CDR2 YNNKEL (reference sequence). This CDR3 has 17 amino acids. The CDR3 region has the DNA TGTGCCAGCAGCCAAGGGACTAGCGGGAGGGCCAGTGAGACCCAGTACTTC. Translating it yields CASSQGTSGRASETQYF.

J is TRBJ1-5 and V is TRBV27; TRBD1 might be the D (5 bases). This CDR3 is built from 15 residues. The germline CDR1 and CDR2 sequences are MNHEY and SMNVEV (reference sequence). V was cut by 5 bases and J by 2 bases, with 13 bases left in between. In DNA form, the CDR3 reads TGTGCCAGCAGTCCGAGGGGTCTGGGCAATCAGCCCCAGCATTTT. It is translated as CASSPRGLGNQPQHF.

This clonotype occurred many times. The V call is TRBV6-1, the J call TRBJ2-2, with TRBD1 matching 10 bases. The ends lost 5 bases at V and 6 bases at J; junction bases unmatched: 9. The CDR3 runs to 16 residues. CDR1 and CDR2 (germline): MNHNS, SASEGT. CDR3 DNA: TGTGCCAGCAGTCTTTACGGACAGGGGGAATCCGGGGAGCTGTTTTTT. Its protein product is CASSLYGQGESGELFF.

In this sample, this clonotype turned up a few times. A much larger clone sits a single nucleotide away, making a read error possible. The gene calls are TRBV11-1 and TRBJ2-2; 8 positions match TRBD1. The ends lost 6 bases at V and 2 bases at J; junction bases unmatched: 8. The CDR3 consists of 16 residues. Germline V CDR1 and CDR2: SGHAT, FQDESV (reference sequence). The DNA of the CDR3 is TGTGCCAGCAGGGACCCGGGACAGGCTAACACCGGGGAGCTGTTTTTT. Residues: CASRDPGQANTGELFF. Based on the CDR3 plus reference TRBV11-1 and TRBJ2-2, the full variable domain is EAEVAQSPRYKITEKSQAVAFWCDPISGHATLYWYRQILGQGPELLVQFQDESVVDDSQLPKDRFSAERLKGVDSTLKIQPAELGDSAMYLCASRDPGQANTGELFFGEGSRLTVL.

This sequence joins TRBV20-1 and TRBJ1-5; weak D call: TRBD1 (5 bases). Germline assignment: CDR1 DFQATT and CDR2 SNEGSKA (reference sequence). Trimming pared 6 bases from V and 1 base from J, leaving 10 bases between. CDR3 length: 13 amino acids. The CDR3 reads CSAKRDSNQPQHF. The CDR3 DNA reads as TGCAGTGCCAAAAGGGACAGCAATCAGCCCCAGCATTTT.

This clonotype was found many times. The CDR3 protein is CASSYRGPKAETQYF. DNA for the CDR3: TGTGCCAGCAGCTACAGGGGCCCCAAAGCGGAGACCCAGTACTTC. The gene calls are TRBV7-2 and TRBJ2-5, with 7 bases lining up with TRBD1. The trim removed 4 bases at V and 5 bases at J, leaving 10 bases unmatched. From germline, CDR1 is SGHTA and CDR2 FQGNSA. There are 15 residues in the CDR3.

At least ten counts were recorded for this clonotype. V usage is TRBV27 and J usage is TRBJ1-2, with D hard to call. The germline CDR1 and CDR2 sequences are MNHEY and SMNVEV (reference sequence). Trimming removed 9 bases from V and 4 bases from J, with 18 bases in between. The CDR3 is 14 residues long. Here the CDR3 reads CARTRQDRGYGYTF. In nucleotides, the CDR3 is TGTGCCAGGACGAGGCAGGACCGTGGCTATGGCTACACCTTC.